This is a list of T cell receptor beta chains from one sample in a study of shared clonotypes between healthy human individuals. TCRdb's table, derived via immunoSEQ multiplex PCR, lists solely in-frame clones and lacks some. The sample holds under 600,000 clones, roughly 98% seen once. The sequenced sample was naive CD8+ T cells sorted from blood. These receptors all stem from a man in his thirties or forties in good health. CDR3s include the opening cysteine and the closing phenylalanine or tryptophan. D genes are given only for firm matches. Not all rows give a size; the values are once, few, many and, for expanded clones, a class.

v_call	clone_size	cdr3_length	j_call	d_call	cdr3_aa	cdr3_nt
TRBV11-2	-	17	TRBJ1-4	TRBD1	CASSQSTGGEGDEKLFF	TGTGCCAGCAGCCAATCCACAGGGGGGGAAGGGGATGAAAAACTGTTTTTT
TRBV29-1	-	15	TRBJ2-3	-	CSVVRVTNGGDTQYF	TGCAGCGTTGTCCGCGTCACCAATGGAGGGGATACGCAGTATTTT
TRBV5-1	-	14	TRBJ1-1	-	CASSLGDRNTEAFF	TGCGCCAGCAGCTTGGGTGACAGGAACACTGAAGCTTTCTTT
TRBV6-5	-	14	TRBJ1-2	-	CASSEEGDGYGYTF	TGTGCCAGCAGTGAGGAGGGAGATGGCTATGGCTACACCTTC
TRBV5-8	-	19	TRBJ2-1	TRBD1	CASSPRTRGRESNYNEQFF	TGTGCCAGCAGCCCCCGGACGAGGGGGCGAGAATCTAACTACAATGAGCAGTTCTTC
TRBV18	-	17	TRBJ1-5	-	CASSPPGEGLGFQPQHF	TGTGCCAGCTCACCACCGGGAGAGGGTCTGGGATTTCAGCCCCAGCATTTT
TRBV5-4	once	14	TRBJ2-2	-	CASSFRGATGELFF	TGTGCCAGCAGCTTCCGAGGTGCCACCGGGGAGCTGTTTTTT
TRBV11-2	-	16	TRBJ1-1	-	CASSLLLGPVGTEAFF	TGTGCCAGCAGCTTATTGCTGGGCCCCGTAGGCACTGAAGCTTTCTTT
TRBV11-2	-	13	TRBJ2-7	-	CASSPKRTYEQYF	TGTGCCAGCAGCCCAAAACGGACCTACGAGCAGTACTTC
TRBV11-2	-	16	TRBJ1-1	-	CASSLGYRVMNTEAFF	TGTGCCAGCAGCTTAGGGTACAGGGTGATGAACACTGAAGCTTTCTTT
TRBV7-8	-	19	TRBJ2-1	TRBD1	CASSHLGETDRGVYNEQFF	TGTGCCAGCAGCCATCTGGGGGAGACGGACAGGGGTGTCTACAATGAGCAGTTCTTC
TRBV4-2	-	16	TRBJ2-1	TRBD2	CASSQGGGRLYNEQFF	TGTGCCAGCAGCCAAGGGGGCGGGAGGCTTTACAATGAGCAGTTCTTC
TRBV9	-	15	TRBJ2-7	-	CASSPRDGANYEQYF	TGTGCCAGCAGCCCGAGGGACGGGGCTAATTACGAGCAGTACTTC
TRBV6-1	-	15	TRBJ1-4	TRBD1	CASSESGTVNEKLFF	TGTGCCAGCAGTGAATCCGGGACAGTTAATGAAAAACTGTTTTTT
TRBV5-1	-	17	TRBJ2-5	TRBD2	CASSPPAPGLAMETQYF	TGCGCCAGCAGCCCACCAGCACCGGGACTAGCGATGGAGACCCAGTACTTC
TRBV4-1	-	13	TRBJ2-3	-	CASSDTAVGGQYF	TGCGCCAGCAGCGACACGGCGGTAGGGGGGCAGTATTTT
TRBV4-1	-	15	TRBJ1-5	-	CASSQESGEAQPQHF	TGCGCCAGCAGCCAAGAGAGCGGGGAGGCTCAGCCCCAGCATTTT
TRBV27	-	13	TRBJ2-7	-	CASSLRLAYEQYF	TGTGCCAGCAGTTTGCGACTAGCCTACGAGCAGTACTTC
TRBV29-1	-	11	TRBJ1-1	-	CSGSMNTEAFF	TGCAGCGGTTCGATGAACACTGAAGCTTTCTTT
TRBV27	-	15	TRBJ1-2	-	CASSPLRTGNYGYTF	TGTGCCAGCAGTCCCCTGAGAACGGGAAACTATGGCTACACCTTC
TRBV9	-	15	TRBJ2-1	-	CASSNGGGDYNEQFF	TGTGCCAGCAGCAATGGAGGCGGAGACTACAATGAGCAGTTCTTC
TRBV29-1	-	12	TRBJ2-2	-	CSVEIGSGELFF	TGCAGCGTTGAAATAGGGTCCGGGGAGCTGTTTTTT
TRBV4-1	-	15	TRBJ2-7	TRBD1	CASSQESAGQGEQYF	TGCGCCAGCAGCCAAGAATCCGCTGGACAGGGTGAGCAGTACTTC
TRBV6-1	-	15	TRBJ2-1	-	CASSEGLSSYNEQFF	TGTGCCAGCAGTGAAGGCCTAAGCTCCTACAATGAGCAGTTCTTC
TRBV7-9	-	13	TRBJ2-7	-	CASSRPGSYEQYF	TGTGCCAGCAGCCGGCCAGGGAGCTACGAGCAGTACTTC
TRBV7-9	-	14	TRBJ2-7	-	CASSSTRTNYEQYF	TGTGCCAGCAGCTCGACCCGGACTAATTACGAGCAGTACTTC
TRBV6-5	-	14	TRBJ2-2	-	CASSYGKNTGELFF	TGTGCCAGCAGTTACGGCAAGAACACCGGGGAGCTGTTTTTT
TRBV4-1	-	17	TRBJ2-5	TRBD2	CASSQDMVAGVLETQYF	TGCGCCAGCAGCCAAGATATGGTAGCGGGAGTATTGGAGACCCAGTACTTC
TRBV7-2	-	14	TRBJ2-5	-	CASSLKLRTETQYF	TGTGCCAGCAGCTTGAAATTACGGACAGAGACCCAGTACTTC
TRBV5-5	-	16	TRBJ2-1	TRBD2	CASSSVTSAPADGQFF	TGTGCCAGCAGCTCGGTCACTAGCGCTCCGGCGGATGGGCAGTTCTTC
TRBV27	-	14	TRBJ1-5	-	CASSFWGGNQPQHF	TGTGCCAGCAGTTTTTGGGGTGGCAATCAGCCCCAGCATTTT
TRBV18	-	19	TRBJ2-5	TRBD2	CASTTGETSGFTGDETQYF	TGTGCCAGCACCACGGGGGAGACTAGCGGATTTACGGGTGATGAGACCCAGTACTTC
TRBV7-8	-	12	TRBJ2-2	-	CASSYQTGELFF	TGTGCCAGCAGCTACCAGACCGGGGAGCTGTTTTTT
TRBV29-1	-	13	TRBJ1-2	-	CSAILPTAHGYTF	TGCAGCGCCATACTTCCGACAGCGCATGGCTACACCTTC
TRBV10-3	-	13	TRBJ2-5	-	CAIRGQDGETQYF	TGTGCCATCAGAGGGCAGGATGGGGAGACCCAGTACTTC
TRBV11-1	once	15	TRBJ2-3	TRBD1	CASSHHRGPGDTQYF	TGTGCCAGCAGCCACCACAGGGGGCCGGGAGATACGCAGTATTTT
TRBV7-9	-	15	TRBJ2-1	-	CASSPVFAGLDEQFF	TGTGCCAGCAGCCCCGTCTTTGCGGGATTAGATGAGCAGTTCTTC
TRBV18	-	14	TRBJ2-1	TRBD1	CASSPRDRNNEQFF	TGTGCCAGCTCCCCCCGGGACAGAAACAATGAGCAGTTCTTC
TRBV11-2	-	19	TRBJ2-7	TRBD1	CASSLGPPTGELWTYEQYF	TGTGCCAGCAGCTTAGGGCCCCCTACAGGGGAGTTATGGACCTACGAGCAGTACTTC
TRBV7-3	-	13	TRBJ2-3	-	CASSPGPADTQYF	TGTGCCAGCAGCCCGGGACCAGCGGATACGCAGTATTTT
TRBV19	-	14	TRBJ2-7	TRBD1	CASSIGQGAYEQYF	TGTGCCAGTAGTATAGGACAGGGAGCCTACGAGCAGTACTTC
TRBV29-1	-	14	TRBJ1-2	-	CSVVYLAGVGGYTF	TGCAGCGTTGTTTACTTGGCAGGGGTAGGTGGCTACACCTTC
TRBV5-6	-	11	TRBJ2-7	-	CASSLNYEQYF	TGTGCCAGCAGCTTGAACTACGAGCAGTACTTC
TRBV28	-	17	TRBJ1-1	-	CASSLNRDRSVVTEAFF	TGTGCCAGCAGTTTAAACCGTGACCGCTCCGTGGTCACTGAAGCTTTCTTT
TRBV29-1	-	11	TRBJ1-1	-	CSVAGGSEAFF	TGCAGCGTTGCCGGAGGAAGTGAAGCTTTCTTT